This entry lists 8 T cell receptor beta chains sequenced from one sample in a study of control samples from healthy donors and cancer patients. Clones were read by immunoSEQ multiplex PCR, and TCRdb kept only the in-frame ones, dropping some. The sample lists more than 100,000 clones, around 88% occurring once. The specimen was blood. The receptors here all came from a man in his forties in good health.

The CDR3 coding sequence is TGTGCCACCAGCAGCCCCATCCCATCCACCTACAATGAGCAGTTCTTC. This gives the protein CATSSPIPSTYNEQFF. The rearrangement links TRBV15 to TRBJ2-1; D gene ambiguous. CDR3 length: 16 residues. Germline V CDR1 and CDR2: LNHNV, YYDKDF (reference sequence). V was shortened by 3 bases and J by 2 bases, with 14 bases between the two germline ends.

The V gene is TRBV11-3, the J gene TRBJ2-1, with 10 positions matching TRBD2. Germline V CDR1 and CDR2: SGHNT, YENEEA. The CDR3 spans 17 residues. J lost 8 bases, V lost 5 bases, and 15 bases had no gene match. The CDR3 loop is CASSPRAAGLAGDEQFF. The CDR3 coding sequence is TGTGCCAGCAGCCCCCGGGCTGCGGGGCTAGCGGGGGATGAGCAGTTCTTC.

This chain uses TRBV5-5 with TRBJ1-2, with D possibly TRBD1 on 6 matching bases. V was trimmed by 0 bases and J by 4 bases, leaving 13 bases between them. CDR3 length: 15 residues. Germline CDR1 is SGHKS and CDR2 is YYEKEE (reference sequence). CDR3 nucleotides: TGTGCCAGCAGCTTGGGGCCAGGGGCCGGCTATGGCTACACCTTC. Translation gives CASSLGPGAGYGYTF. Full variable domain (missing parts from reference TRBV5-5 and TRBJ1-2): DAGVTQSPTHLIKTRGQQVTLRCSPISGHKSVSWYQQVLGQGPQFIFQYYEKEERGRGNFPDRFSARQFPNYSSELNVNALLLGDSALYLCASSLGPGAGYGYTFGSGTRLTVV.

This sequence joins TRBV19 and TRBJ2-1; the D is unclear. Looked up from germline, CDR1 is LNHDA and CDR2 is SQIVND (reference sequence). The ends were cut back, 5 bases at V and 8 bases at J, with 13 bases in the middle. This CDR3 is 13 amino acids long. In nucleotides, the CDR3 is TGTGCCAGTAGTTTCTCAACTCGGGATGAGCAGTTCTTC. Residues: CASSFSTRDEQFF.

The chain links TRBV5-3 to TRBJ1-1; D ambiguous. TRBV5-3 is labeled an ORF, and its function is uncertain. V shed 1 base and J shed 3 bases, with 16 bases lying between them. This CDR3 contains 16 residues. The CDR3 protein is CARSLRVGSRDTEAFF. As DNA, the CDR3 is TGTGCCAGAAGCTTGAGAGTGGGGAGTCGGGACACTGAAGCTTTCTTT.

This chain joins TRBV12-3 or TRBV12-4 and TRBJ2-3, with no clear D. Between the trimmed V and J ends, which lost 5 bases and 10 bases, there was a span of 13 bases. The CDR3 extends over 12 amino acids. DNA of the CDR3: TGTGCCAGCAGTAACCTACTCTTTCCGCAGTATTTT. Its translation: CASSNLLFPQYF.

This clone showed up just a few times. This rearrangement joins TRBV18 to TRBJ2-1, with no clear D. Germline CDR1 reads KGHSH; CDR2 reads LQKENI. CDR3 length equals 12 residues. The germline V and J ends were trimmed by 3 bases and 5 bases, with 5 bases remaining between them. For the CDR3, the DNA is TGTGCCAGCTCACCTCAGGACAATGAGCAGTTCTTC. It encodes CASSPQDNEQFF.

This sequence joins TRBV6-5 and TRBJ2-2; perhaps TRBD1 as D (6 bases). Trimming removed 5 bases from V and 6 bases from J, with 16 bases in between. This CDR3 contains 15 residues. Germline V CDR1 and CDR2: MNHEY, SVGAGI. The CDR3 reads CASSRQVVGPGELFF. CDR3 nucleotides: TGTGCCAGCAGTCGACAGGTCGTAGGACCCGGGGAGCTGTTTTTT.